This record concerns one T cell receptor beta chain sequence. Its antigen is unknown. Base qualities are not provided; no much larger clone lies one nucleotide away. This entry belongs to a study of cytomegalovirus exposure and HLA in healthy donors (dated by TCRdb to about 2017). Regarding the study in general: According to an earlier analysis of 587 of the donors, 200 million or so T cells yielded roughly 110 million unique TCR beta sequences and about 300 Gb of sequence data. Approximately 300 gigabases of sequencing data and around 85 million unique TCR sequences made up an early release that covered nearly 650 HLA-typed donors. The later analysis used no new phenotypic data to find candidate immune exposures, relying instead on TCR beta sequences and their occurrence across donors. About five DR-DQ haplotypes were treated as single units for association and clustering because of strong linkage in the cohort. Along with the 666-subject first cohort, a separate validation cohort of approximately 110 different subjects was used. Of the roughly 400 genotyped donors, 65% to 90% fell in the genetic ancestry cluster associated with self-reported Caucasian donors. In an earlier analysis of around 540 of the donors, high-throughput TCR beta sequencing was used to judge whether each TCR beta V gene segment behaved as functional or pseudogenic. Among roughly 400 genotyped donors of the cohort, an average of approximately 200,000 unique TCR beta nucleotide sequences was sequenced per donor, of which about 18% were non-productive. Using immunosequencing, the study profiled T cell repertoires from some 670 subjects and related those repertoires to cytomegalovirus serostatus. To predict cytomegalovirus infection status, the study brought together high-throughput TCR immunosequencing, statistical association of individual TCRs with disease status, and machine learning. All discovery cohort repertoires had been generated using a single sequencing platform. Donor age, sex, ethnicity and CMV serostatus were compiled together with the repertoire data. Class I and class II HLA loci were covered by the typing at four-digit resolution. A later analysis re-analyzed previously published TCR beta repertoires from 660 or so donors and added high-resolution HLA genotyping to study TCR occurrence patterns. Genome-wide SNP genotypes for about 60% of the roughly 700 donors were used in a later genetic analysis, which treated that subset as a discovery cohort. The aim of the study was to test whether cataloging public T cell receptors could identify signatures of past pathogen exposure. Typing coverage differed by locus: A, B, C, DRB1 and DQB1 were typed in roughly 620-640 donors, DQA1 in approximately 520, DPA1 in around 610, and DPB1 in 400 to 490. What the research found in general, with its limitations: A group of highly shared sequence variants was considered likely to be a technical artifact of the sequencing pipeline. Across donors, most TCR sequences were observed very rarely, whereas some public TCRs were present in many individuals. In a later analysis, TCR association rates were found to vary across HLA loci, with the most associated TCRs seen for DRB1 alleles and the fewest for HLA-C alleles. When HLA alleles, especially DR and DQ, strongly co-occurred, attributing TCR associations to individual alleles was difficult. According to the authors, the approach could potentially be generalized to other disease states and immunological phenotypes. A later genetic analysis associated a missense DCLRE1C variant with V-gene and J-gene trimming of TCR beta chains, and an independent cohort replicated the association. Because counts were too low, roughly 16 rarely observed V segments, including chromosome 9 orphons, were excluded from the earlier analysis of 587 of the donors. In vitro tests confirmed that a few of the cytomegalovirus-associated TCR beta chains recognize cytomegalovirus antigens. Cytomegalovirus status was reported to be diagnosed by the classifier with high specificity and sensitivity in both the original and validation cohorts. According to a later analysis, most CMV-associated TCR beta chains appeared to be HLA-restricted, and the HLA associations seemed to be driven largely by CMV exposure. A total of roughly 160 TCR beta chains were listed by the study as associated with cytomegalovirus. Presence/absence analyses assumed roughly uniform sequencing depth across donors, an assumption that may not hold. According to a later genetic analysis, donors in an Asian-associated ancestry cluster had fewer N-insertions in productive TCRs than the roughly 700-donor mean. A later analysis reported that several top co-occurrence clusters appeared linked to parvovirus B19, influenza, CMV and Epstein-Barr virus. A further reported finding was that TCR beta sequences accurately predicted the HLA-A and HLA-B alleles for most subjects in the first cohort. In a later analysis, HLA-associated TCR beta chains were found to be more clonally expanded and to have lower generation probabilities than equally common non-associated chains. Broadly in line with IMGT annotations, most TCR beta V segments showed up in productive rearrangements about 90% or about 30% of the time in an earlier analysis of under 700 of the donors. For the cohort, immune exposure information was limited to CMV serostatus. At a false discovery rate of 0.05, a later analysis linked some 18,000 TCR beta sequences to specific HLA alleles. Some IMGT-functional V segments, including TRBV6-2 and TRBV6-3, could not be distinguished by the 87-base-pair reads and were therefore excluded. Because HLA typing was missing for some donors at each locus, association tests included only the typed subset. Linkage disequilibrium might explain the correlated functional status among segregating V segments, but an unknown experimental factor could not be excluded. The cohort was sequenced for TCR beta chains only, and without alpha or paired-chain data the features that could be detected were limited.

The germline V gene (reference sequence) specifies MNHEY as CDR1 and SMNVEV as CDR2. From the cysteine up to the phenylalanine, the CDR3 has a length of 15 residues. CDR3 DNA only is kept here, 45 bases in frame from base 1. A distance of 18 bases separates the germline ends of V and J, which lose 5 bases and 5 bases respectively. The cohort comprised some 730 healthy bone marrow donors. At the time of sampling, every cohort member was nominally healthy, though immune exposures that went unrecorded were likely present. The donor was CMV seronegative and was included in the group of hundreds of seronegative cohort members. A peripheral blood sample was provided by each donor, and peripheral blood mononuclear cells were used for TCR beta sequencing. Genomic DNA extraction from the blood cell samples was performed with the Qiagen DNeasy Blood Extraction Kit. The library was built by means of the immunoSEQ multiplex PCR assay. The multiplex PCR relied on a mix of 60 forward primers for TCR Vbeta segments and 13 reverse primers for TCR Jbeta segments. The CDR3 region of rearranged TCR beta genes was amplified from genomic DNA with a multiplex PCR assay. The Illumina HiSeq System was used to sequence the amplified TCR beta libraries as 87-base-pair reads. Concerning the study's data processing: Across the 600 to 700 repertoires, a later analysis counted 78 million or so unique TCR beta chains, 9 million to 14 million of which were shared by at least two donors. To remove PCR and sequencing errors, raw reads were error-corrected and collapsed into unique sequences using a nearest-neighbor algorithm that merged closely related sequences. Alignment of CDR3 sequences to IMGT reference sequences was used to assign V, D and J gene segments. For a sequence to be retained, a match of at least six nucleotides to both a V gene segment and a J gene segment was required. A rearrangement was called productive if the CDR3 had no stop codons and remained in frame with V and J, and every other rearrangement was called non-productive. Following IMGT convention, CDR3 was defined as the stretch from the second conserved V-encoded cysteine to the conserved J-encoded phenylalanine. In an earlier analysis of approximately 500 of the donors, sequences lacking an unambiguous match to a single V gene segment were excluded. An earlier analysis of a few hundred of the donors classified V segments as functional when productive rearrangements were above 56.7% and as segregating when the standard deviation between donors was above 5%. A statistical classification framework was developed to diagnose cytomegalovirus status using the catalog of TCR beta chain sequences. V and J gene assignment, in a later analysis, came from comparing TCR nucleotide sequences with IMGT/GENE-DB human TR gene sequences. The TCRdist pipeline was used in a later analysis to assign CDR3 sequences and most-parsimonious VDJ recombination scenarios. A later analysis defined each TCR beta chain by its CDR3 amino acid sequence plus V-gene family, and excluded reads lacking a unique V-gene family. As a way to deal with suspected cross-contamination and a sequencing artifact, a later analysis dropped approximately 590 nucleotide sequences that were highly shared and had low generation probability. For each public chain, a later analysis derived a clonal expansion index from normalized ranks of inferred template counts within each repertoire. Generation probabilities in a later analysis came from a VDJ recombination model fitted to out-of-frame rearrangements, and those results were checked against IGoR. Hypergeometric tests were used in a later analysis to score TCR-TCR, TCR-HLA and TCR-CMV co-occurrence, with a repertoire-size bias correction applied to the TCR pairs. False discovery rates were estimated in a later analysis by permuting HLA or CMV assignments 20 times. In a later analysis, co-occurring TCRs were grouped using DBSCAN, with TCRdist sequence similarity added in when clustering inside HLA-allele-positive subsets. Repertoires with fewer than 30,000 or more than 120,000 public chains were left out of co-occurrence clustering, as were five repertoires with anomalous nucleotide sharing. Here the immuneACCESS table is served through TCRdb, limited to in-frame sequences with V and J called. Missing clones are a known gap in these copies; in checked studies unresolved V genes cover under half, and the rest lacks a known reason. V and J calls and clone size are copied from that table; D and trimming were computed from the DNA. Counted in this sample were about 110,000 clones; less than 80% of them appeared once. The top ten clonotypes cover 3% to 3.5% of the sample.

Input material: PBMCs. The sequence joins TRBV27 to TRBJ2-5; the D region possibly corresponds to TRBD1 (6 bases align). The receptor comes from a woman between 35 and 50 years old in good health and CMV-seronegative. The CDR3 loop reads CASSPRQIRGETQYF. The nucleotide sequence reads TGTGCCAGCAGTCCCAGACAGATTAGGGGGGAGACCCAGTACTTC.